The 3 T cell receptor beta chains below all came from one sample that was sequenced in a study of radiation and T cells in renal cell carcinoma. Method: immunoSEQ multiplex PCR; TCRdb's copy keeps in-frame clones and lacks some. The top ten hold 2.5% to 3.5% of the sample, which has 100,000 to 150,000 clones, roughly four fifths seen once. Documented time point: baseline pretreatment blood. Sample treatment: 15 Gy SBRT to primary tumor, nephrectomy 4 weeks later. Sequencing used blood, obtained from a patient whose treatment included radiotherapy and nephrectomy. The receptors here all came from a woman between 55 and 75 years old with renal cell carcinoma.

A single count supports this clone. The chain couples TRBV5-1 to TRBJ2-7; D tentatively reads TRBD1 or TRBD2 (5 bases each). This CDR3 has 13 amino acids. The germline CDR1 and CDR2 sequences are SGHRS and YFSETQ. V shed 3 bases and J shed 6 bases, with 13 bases lying between them. In DNA, the CDR3 is TGCGCCAGCAGCTACGGTGACGGGGCCGAGCAGTACTTC. Its protein product is CASSYGDGAEQYF.

This chain uses TRBV6-6 with TRBJ1-5; 9 bases match TRBD1. Germline CDR1 MNHNY, CDR2 SVGAGI (reference sequence). Trimming took 6 bases from V and 4 from J; bases not matched to a gene: 4. The CDR3 contains 14 residues. The CDR3 loop reads CASRRTGANQPQHF. CDR3 coding DNA: TGTGCCAGCAGGAGGACAGGGGCTAATCAGCCCCAGCATTTT.

The chain links TRBV5-6 to TRBJ1-2; D unclear. The CDR3 is made up of 13 amino acids. Trimming stripped 0 bases from V and 11 bases from J, with 14 bases between. Germline CDR1 SGHDT, CDR2 YYEEEE. CDR3 nucleotide sequence: TGTGCCAGCAGCTTGGTTCGCGCTCCAGGTTACACCTTC. It yields the protein CASSLVRAPGYTF.